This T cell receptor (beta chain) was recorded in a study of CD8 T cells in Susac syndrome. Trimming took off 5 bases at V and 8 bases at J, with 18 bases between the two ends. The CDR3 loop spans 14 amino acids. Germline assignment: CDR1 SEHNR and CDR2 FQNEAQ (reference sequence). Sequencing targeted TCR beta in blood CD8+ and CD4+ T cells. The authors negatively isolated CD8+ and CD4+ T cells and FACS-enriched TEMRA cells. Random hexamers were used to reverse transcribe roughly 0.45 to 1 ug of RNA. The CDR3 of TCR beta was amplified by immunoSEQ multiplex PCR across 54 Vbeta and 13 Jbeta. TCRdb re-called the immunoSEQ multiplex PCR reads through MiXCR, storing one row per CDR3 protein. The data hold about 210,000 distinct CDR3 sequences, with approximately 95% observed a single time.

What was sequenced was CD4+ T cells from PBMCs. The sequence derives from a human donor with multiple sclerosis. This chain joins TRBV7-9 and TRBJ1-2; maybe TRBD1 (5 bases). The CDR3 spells CASSPAFGTRGYTF. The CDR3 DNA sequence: TGTGCCAGCAGCCCTGCTTTCGGGACCAGGGGCTACACCTTC.